The 12 T cell receptor beta chains listed next were all sequenced from one sample in a study of identical twins. TCRdb processed the 5' RACE reads anew with MiXCR; each CDR3 protein has one entry. The table shows more than 400,000 distinct CDR3 sequences, with roughly 15% occurring only once. The same data also contributed to another study, on yellow fever vaccine responses in identical twins.

The sequencing input was CD4+ T cells sorted from blood. The source of these receptors is a woman aged 18-29 years in good health.

This clonotype has just a few counts. V is TRBV15 and J is TRBJ2-5; perhaps TRBD2 as D (6 bases). The CDR3 has 16 amino acids. The germline V gene has CDR1 LNHNV and CDR2 YYDKDF (reference sequence). The V end was cut by 0 bases, the J end by 2 bases, with 13 bases between. The CDR3 is CATSRETGLPQETQYF. The CDR3, as DNA: TGTGCCACCAGCAGAGAGACGGGACTCCCACAAGAGACCCAGTACTTC.

The genes are TRBV11-2 and TRBJ2-2; possibly TRBD1 for D (6 bases). Trimming removed 3 bases from V and 0 bases from J, with 20 bases in between. The CDR3 loop spans 19 amino acids. Germline loops: CDR1 SGHAT, CDR2 FQNNGV. CDR3 DNA sequence: TGTGCCAGCAGCTTGTTTTCTCTGGTTGAGGGGGCGAACACCGGGGAGCTGTTTTTT. Protein sequence: CASSLFSLVEGANTGELFF.

The chain employs TRBV6-2 or TRBV6-3 and TRBJ2-1; D ambiguous. Germline V gene sequence: CDR1 MNHEY, CDR2 SVGEGT. The CDR3 has 12 amino acids. With 5 bases removed from V and 7 bases from J, the gap between germline ends came to 9 bases. The CDR3 reads CASSHNVNEQFF. As DNA, the CDR3 is TGTGCCAGCAGTCACAACGTTAATGAGCAGTTCTTC.

This clonotype was seen repeatedly, ten times or more. A junction boundary mismatches the germline segment, possibly from a read error. The chain carries TRBV12-3 or TRBV12-4 and TRBJ1-1; D not resolved. The length of the CDR3 is 12 residues. CDR3 amino acids: CASSLAPVIAFF. CDR3 nucleotide sequence: TGTGCCAGCAGTCTAGCACCCGTGATTGCTTTCTTT.

This clonotype has just a few counts. This chain uses TRBV9 with TRBJ2-2; 7 bases agree with TRBD2. With 0 bases clipped from V and 4 bases from J, the junction kept 3 bases outside the gene matches. From germline, CDR1 is SGDLS and CDR2 YYNGEE. This CDR3 has 15 residues. The DNA for the CDR3 is TGTGCCAGCAGCGTAGCGGGAGGAATCACCGGGGAGCTGTTTTTT. Residues: CASSVAGGITGELFF.

In its sample, this clonotype was seen a few times. The chain carries TRBV5-1 and TRBJ2-7; tentatively, D is TRBD1 (6 bases). The CDR3 covers 15 residues. Trimming shortened V by 4 bases and J by 0 bases, and 14 bases separated the two germline ends. Germline values: CDR1 SGHRS, CDR2 YFSETQ. The CDR3 DNA reads TGCGCCAGCAGCGTGGGGGCGGGTAGCTCCTACGAGCAGTACTTC. Its protein product is CASSVGAGSSYEQYF.

This clonotype was counted only a few times. CDR3 DNA: TGTGCCAGCAGTTCAGCCGGGACAGGGGTCTACGAGCAGTACGTC. Translation gives CASSSAGTGVYEQYV. V usage is TRBV27 and J usage is TRBJ2-7; 10 nucleotides align to TRBD1. The germline gives CDR1 MNHEY, CDR2 SMNVEV (reference sequence). The CDR3 runs 15 residues. V shed 4 bases, J shed 3 bases, and the junction held 6 bases outside the gene matches.

This clonotype was recorded a few times. The CDR3 DNA follows: TGCAGTTCAAGCGGGGGGGCCAGTGAGACCCAGTACTTC. Protein sequence: CSSSGGASETQYF. This chain joins TRBV20-1 and TRBJ2-5, with TRBD2 matching 10 bases. The CDR3 spans 13 residues. The ends lost 8 bases at V and 5 bases at J; junction bases unmatched: 8. The germline gives CDR1 DFQATT, CDR2 SNEGSKA (reference sequence).

V is TRBV5-6 and J is TRBJ2-5, with a tentative D call TRBD1 (6 bases). This CDR3 is 14 amino acids long. Germline values: CDR1 SGHDT, CDR2 YYEEEE. Trimming stripped 4 bases from V and 0 bases from J, with 10 bases between. DNA of the CDR3: TGTGCCAGCAGCCCAGGGGTCTACCAAGAGACCCAGTACTTC. Translation gives CASSPGVYQETQYF.

This clonotype was picked up a small number of times. The chain has TRBV24-1 and TRBJ2-5; 8 bases map to TRBD1. From germline, CDR1 is KGHDR and CDR2 SFDVKD. The CDR3 has 16 amino acids. Unmatched junction bases numbered 7, after V lost 3 bases and J lost 2 bases. CDR3 nucleotides: TGTGCCACCAGTGATAATGTCAGGGGGCGACAAGAGACCCAGTACTTC. Translated: CATSDNVRGRQETQYF.

The V and J genes are TRBV24-1 and TRBJ2-6; 8 bases align to TRBD2. The CDR3 extends over 19 amino acids. Germline lookup yields CDR1 KGHDR and CDR2 SFDVKD. V trimming: 7 bases; J trimming: 0 bases; junction bases outside the gene matches: 13. The CDR3 loop reads CATSHIRGTRTSGANVLTF. The CDR3 DNA sequence: TGTGCCACCAGCCATATCCGCGGGACTAGGACCTCTGGGGCCAACGTCCTGACTTTC.

The chain couples TRBV25-1 to TRBJ2-2, with D hard to call. The CDR3 runs to 13 residues. Germline loops: CDR1 MGHDK, CDR2 SYGVNS. V gave up 1 base and J gave up 6 bases, with 6 bases separating them. The CDR3 reads CASSELWAGELFF. For the CDR3, the DNA is TGTGCCAGCAGTGAATTGTGGGCCGGGGAGCTGTTTTTT.